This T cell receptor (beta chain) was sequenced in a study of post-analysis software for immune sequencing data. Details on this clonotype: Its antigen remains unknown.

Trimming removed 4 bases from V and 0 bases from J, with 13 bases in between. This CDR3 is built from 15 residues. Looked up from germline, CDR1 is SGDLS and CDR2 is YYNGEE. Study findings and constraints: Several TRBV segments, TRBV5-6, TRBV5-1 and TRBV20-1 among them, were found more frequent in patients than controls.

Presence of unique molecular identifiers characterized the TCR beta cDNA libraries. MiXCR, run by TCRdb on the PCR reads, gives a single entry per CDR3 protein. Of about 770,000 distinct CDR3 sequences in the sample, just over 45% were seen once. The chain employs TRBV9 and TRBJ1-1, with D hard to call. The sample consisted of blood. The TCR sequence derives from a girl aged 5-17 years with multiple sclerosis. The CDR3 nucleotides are TGTGCCAGCAGCCCACTAAACAAGGTGAACACTGAAGCTTTCTTT. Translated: CASSPLNKVNTEAFF.